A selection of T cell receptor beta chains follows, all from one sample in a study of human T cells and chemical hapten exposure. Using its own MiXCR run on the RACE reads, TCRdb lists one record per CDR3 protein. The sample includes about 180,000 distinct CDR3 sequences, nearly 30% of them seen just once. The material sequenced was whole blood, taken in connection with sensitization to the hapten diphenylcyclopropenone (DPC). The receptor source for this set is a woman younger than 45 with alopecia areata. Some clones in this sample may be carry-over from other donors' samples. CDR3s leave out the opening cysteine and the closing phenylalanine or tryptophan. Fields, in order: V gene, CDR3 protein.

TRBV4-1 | ASSQEYRATNQPQH
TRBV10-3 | AISNDPNTEAF
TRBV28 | ASSQPGRTTNEKLF
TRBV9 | ASREIGNTEAF
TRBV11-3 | ASRPPLRDEQF
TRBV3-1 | ASSQGGGAGELF
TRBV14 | ASSQFRDRVINTEAF
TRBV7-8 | ASSRTGGEKLF
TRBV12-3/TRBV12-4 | ATLGQGAGNTIY
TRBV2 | ASSQSGGTETQY
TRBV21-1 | ASSKRTGSSYEQY
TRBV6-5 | ASRPRTGRSPLH
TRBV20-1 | SASGSSYNEQF
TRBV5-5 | ASSLEWGSNEQF
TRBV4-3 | ASSQETGGDSPLH
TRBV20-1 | SAGGSGSGRTDTQY
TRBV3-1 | ASSYTEGEAF
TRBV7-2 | ASSLGLLHDEQF
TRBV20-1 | SASWGLAPYEQY
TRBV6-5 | ASSYSTGGIGGYT
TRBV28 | ASSLGTNETEAF
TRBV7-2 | ASSAYSGKDGEQF
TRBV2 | ASSAEVLGNQPQH
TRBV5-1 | ASSLWTTNEQF
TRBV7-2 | ASSPGRPGTAYGYT
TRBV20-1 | SAGDTFGTEAF
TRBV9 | ASSVKPEAFTYEQY
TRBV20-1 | SATVDGRVHEQY
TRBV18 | ASSAFRGNTEAF
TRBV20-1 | SARYTEDQPQH
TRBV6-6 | ASNPHRVNSPLH
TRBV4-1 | ASSRWGLSGNTIY
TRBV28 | ASSSGQGISNQPQH
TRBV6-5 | ASSYSPGQPLSGANVLT
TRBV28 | ASSPRDGYYGYT
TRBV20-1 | SARNGNSPLH
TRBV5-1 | ASSFPSGNEQY
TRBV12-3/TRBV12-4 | ASSFQEISPLH
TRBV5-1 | ASSLEDYEQF
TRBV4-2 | ASSHLNTPSNQPQH
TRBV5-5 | ASSLEHTEAF
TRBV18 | ASSPKNTEAF
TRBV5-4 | ASSRGGVQETQY
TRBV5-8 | ASSWTGVEEQF
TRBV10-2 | ASAVNTEAF
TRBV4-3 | ASSRWDRGNSPLH
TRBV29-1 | ISISASIVTEAF
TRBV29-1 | SVQGFETQY
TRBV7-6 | ASSSMTGGSEGYT
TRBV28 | ASSLGRAYEQY
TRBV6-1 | ASVGHEAF
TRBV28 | ASSLLSGGLYGYT